These 24 T cell receptor beta chains were all obtained from the same sample, sequenced in a study of CD8 T cells in Susac syndrome (dated by TCRdb to the late 2010s). The library was generated by the immunoSEQ multiplex PCR assay. RNA was extracted with the RNeasy kit and 0.5 to 1 ug was reverse transcribed using random hexamers. TCRdb reprocessed the public reads (quality trimming at Q25 with fastp, clone calling with MiXCR) and kept in-frame beta chains. Each CDR3 protein gets just one entry, which takes the most common genes and DNA from the rows behind it. The sample profile shows about 200,000 distinct CDR3 sequences; about 91% of them were found once. The ten largest clones represent around 0.085% of the sample. The specimen sequenced was CD4+ T cells from PBMCs. The receptors here all came from a human donor with Susac syndrome.

The chain joins TRBV6-1 to TRBJ1-5; D is possibly TRBD1 (6 bases). Trimming removed 3 bases from V and 4 bases from J, with 13 bases in between. The CDR3 has 15 residues. Germline V gene sequence: CDR1 MNHNS, CDR2 SASEGT. The CDR3 DNA follows: TGTGCCAGCAGTGAGTCAGGGGTCCCAAATCAGCCCCAGCATTTT. Translating it yields CASSESGVPNQPQHF.

V gene TRBV7-3 combines with J gene TRBJ1-5; D possibly corresponds to TRBD1 (5 bases). The V end lost 2 bases, the J end lost 0 bases, and 8 bases lay between the germline ends. In germline, CDR1 is SGHTA, CDR2 FQGTGA. The CDR3 is made up of 15 amino acids. CDR3 residues: CASSLDSYSNQPQHF. Written as DNA, the CDR3 is TGTGCCAGCAGCTTAGACAGTTATAGCAATCAGCCCCAGCATTTT. The variable domain in full, with the rest retrieved from reference TRBV7-3 and TRBJ1-5, is GAGVSQTPSNKVTEKGKYVELRCDPISGHTALYWYRQSLGQGPEFLIYFQGTGAADDSGLPNDRFFAVRPEGSVSTLKIQRTERGDSAVYLCASSLDSYSNQPQHFGDGTRLSIL.

The CDR3 DNA reads TGTGCCAGCAGTCCCAACCTAGCCGAAGGGTTCAATGAGCAGTTCTTC. Its translation: CASSPNLAEGFNEQFF. The chain combines TRBV2 with TRBJ2-1, with D perhaps TRBD2 (5 bases). The V end was cut by 5 bases, the J end by 6 bases, with 20 bases between. Germline-derived CDR1 and CDR2 are SNHLY and FYNNEI. This CDR3 comprises 16 residues.

The gene calls are TRBV18 and TRBJ2-6, with D unclear. Trimming pared 6 bases from V and 2 bases from J, leaving 17 bases between. Germline CDR1 KGHSH, CDR2 LQKENI. The CDR3 is 17 residues long. The CDR3 region is CASSPSGSYTGANVLTF. For the CDR3, the DNA is TGTGCCAGCTCCCCCTCCGGGTCTTACACTGGGGCCAACGTCCTGACTTTC.

This clonotype has only one observation. The gene calls are TRBV19 and TRBJ1-3; 8 bases map to TRBD1. The V and J ends lost 6 bases and 2 bases, in that order; junction bases with no gene match: 6. The length of the CDR3 is 15 residues. In germline, CDR1 is LNHDA, CDR2 SQIVND (reference sequence). CDR3 region: CASRPTGAAGNTIYF. CDR3 in DNA: TGTGCCAGTAGACCGACAGGGGCCGCTGGAAACACCATATATTTT. Filled out from reference TRBV19 and TRBJ1-3, the complete variable domain reads DGGITQSPKYLFRKEGQNVTLSCEQNLNHDAMYWYRQDPGQGLRLIYYSQIVNDFQKGDIAEGYSVSREKKESFPLTVTSAQKNPTAFYLCASRPTGAAGNTIYFGEGSWLTVV.

This chain uses TRBV11-2 with TRBJ2-5; possible D gene TRBD2, 6 bases. From germline, CDR1 is SGHAT and CDR2 FQNNGV. There are 13 residues in the CDR3. Between the trimmed V and J ends, which lost 5 bases and 4 bases, there was a span of 11 bases. The CDR3: CASSPGGVETQYF. The CDR3 nucleotides are TGTGCCAGCAGCCCCGGGGGTGTAGAGACCCAGTACTTC. The variable domain in full, completed from reference TRBV11-2 and TRBJ2-5, reads EAGVAQSPRYKIIEKRQSVAFWCNPISGHATLYWYQQILGQGPKLLIQFQNNGVVDDSQLPKDRFSAERLKGVDSTLKIQPAKLEDSAVYLCASSPGGVETQYFGPGTRLLVL.

The chain links TRBV5-1 to TRBJ1-1, with unresolved D. CDR1 and CDR2 (germline): SGHRS, YFSETQ. CDR3 length: 13 amino acids. The V gene lost 1 base and the J gene lost 1 base, with 5 bases spanning the gap. The CDR3 DNA reads TGCGCCAGCAGCTTGCCGCCGAACACTGAAGCTTTCTTT. Translating gives CASSLPPNTEAFF.

The table lists this clonotype with a few counts. The CDR3 region has the DNA TGCAGTGTTGGATCGGGGAACACTGAAGCTTTCTTT. Its protein is CSVGSGNTEAFF. The chain is built from TRBV20-1 and TRBJ1-1; D gene uncertain. The CDR3 contains 12 residues. The V end lost 7 bases, the J end lost 1 base, and 10 bases lay between the germline ends. From germline, CDR1 is DFQATT and CDR2 SNEGSKA (reference sequence).

The gene calls are TRBV6-5 and TRBJ2-3; 8 nucleotides align to TRBD2. V trimming: 0 bases; J trimming: 2 bases; junction bases outside the gene matches: 4. The CDR3 is 16 amino acids. CDR1 and CDR2 from the germline V gene are MNHEY and SVGAGI. DNA of the CDR3: TGTGCCAGCAGTTACTCTGGAGCGGGGGTCACAGATACGCAGTATTTT. This translates into CASSYSGAGVTDTQYF.

The CDR3 here is CASSEATGTANGYTF. CDR3 in DNA: TGTGCCAGCAGTGAAGCGACCGGGACAGCGAATGGCTACACCTTC. The chain carries TRBV6-1 and TRBJ1-2, with 7 bases identical to TRBD1. In germline, CDR1 is MNHNS, CDR2 SASEGT. This CDR3 comprises 15 residues. Trimming cost V 0 bases and J 6 bases; bases outside gene matches: 7.

V is TRBV3-1 and J is TRBJ2-1; maybe TRBD2 (6 bases). Germline assignment: CDR1 LGHDT and CDR2 YNNKEL (reference sequence). V dropped 3 bases and J dropped 8 bases, with 14 bases sitting between them. This CDR3 comprises 14 residues. The CDR3 protein is CASSQVGSGDEQFF. The CDR3 DNA reads TGTGCCAGCAGCCAGGTGGGGTCGGGGGATGAGCAGTTCTTC.

This clonotype has a single count. J is TRBJ2-5 and V is TRBV27; tentative D call: TRBD1 (6 bases). Trimming removed 5 bases at V and 5 bases at J, with 21 bases between. Germline assignment: CDR1 MNHEY and CDR2 SMNVEV (reference sequence). There are 16 residues in the CDR3. CDR3 bases: TGTGCCAGCAGTCCCCAGGGACACCGGGGAAGGGAGACCCAGTACTTC. Residues: CASSPQGHRGRETQYF.

In this sample, this clonotype turned up once. V gene TRBV5-6 combines with J gene TRBJ2-7, with no clear D. This CDR3 is 13 amino acids long. Germline CDR1 reads SGHDT; CDR2 reads YYEEEE. V was trimmed by 0 bases and J by 2 bases, leaving 6 bases between them. The CDR3 reads CASSLDRTYEQYF. For the CDR3, the DNA is TGTGCCAGCAGCTTGGACAGAACCTACGAGCAGTACTTC.

The DNA of the CDR3 is TGTGCCATCAGTGCCGACAGGGATCAGCCCCAGCATTTT. Amino acids: CAISADRDQPQHF. The genes are TRBV10-3 and TRBJ1-5; 7 nucleotides line up with TRBD1. Germline assignment: CDR1 ENHRY and CDR2 SYGVKD. This CDR3 contains 13 residues. V shed 4 bases, J shed 5 bases, and the junction held 2 bases outside the gene matches.

V gene TRBV7-2 combines with J gene TRBJ2-1; D may be TRBD2 (6 bases). V was shortened by 3 bases and J by 0 bases, with 15 bases between the two germline ends. This CDR3 contains 17 residues. Germline CDR1 SGHTA, CDR2 FQGNSA. CDR3 sequence (DNA): TGTGCCAGCAGCTTGCCGGGACTCCGAAGCTCCTACAATGAGCAGTTCTTC. Amino acid sequence: CASSLPGLRSSYNEQFF.

This clonotype was counted between two and nine times. The chain joins TRBV6-5 to TRBJ2-7, with 9 nucleotides matching TRBD1. The CDR3 covers 15 residues. V trimming: 5 bases; J trimming: 1 base; junction bases outside the gene matches: 6. Per germline, CDR1 MNHEY and CDR2 SVGAGI. CDR3 amino acids: CASSHRDRESYEQYF. The CDR3 DNA sequence: TGTGCCAGCAGTCACCGGGACAGGGAATCCTACGAGCAGTACTTC.

The J gene is TRBJ2-7, the V gene TRBV15; 10 bases align to TRBD2. Trimming at V came to 0 bases and at J to 2 bases, leaving 1 base not matched to a gene. Germline V CDR1 and CDR2: LNHNV, YYDKDF (reference sequence). CDR3 length equals 15 residues. The CDR3 here is CATSRETSGAYEQYF. For the CDR3, the DNA is TGTGCCACCAGCAGAGAAACTAGCGGGGCCTACGAGCAGTACTTC.

This clonotype came up once. The V and J genes are TRBV9 and TRBJ2-5; 8 positions match TRBD1. The trim removed 2 bases at V and 4 bases at J, leaving 4 bases unmatched. CDR3 size: 14 residues. Germline V gene sequence: CDR1 SGDLS, CDR2 YYNGEE. The CDR3 loop is CASSVAGGVETQYF. For the CDR3, the DNA is TGTGCCAGCAGCGTTGCAGGGGGCGTAGAGACCCAGTACTTC.

In its sample, this clonotype was seen once. The chain employs TRBV6-5 and TRBJ2-7, with D unclear. The CDR3 is 14 amino acids. V was clipped by 5 bases and J by 6 bases, with 17 bases between them. Germline values: CDR1 MNHEY, CDR2 SVGAGI. The CDR3 spells CASSVTRPSIEQYF. DNA for the CDR3: TGTGCCAGCAGTGTTACTCGCCCCAGCATCGAGCAGTACTTC.

The rearrangement uses TRBV30 and TRBJ1-2; unclear D gene. The CDR3 length is 13 residues. From germline, CDR1 is GTSNPN and CDR2 SVGIG (reference sequence). V was cut by 4 bases and J by 8 bases, with 17 bases left in between. The chain's CDR3 is CAWTTDPVVGYTF. The DNA of the CDR3 is TGTGCCTGGACTACGGACCCAGTGGTAGGCTACACCTTC.

The CDR3 sequence is CASGSGRIGTNEKLFF. The DNA of the CDR3 is TGTGCCAGCGGCAGTGGCCGGATAGGAACTAATGAAAAACTGTTTTTT. The chain carries TRBV28 and TRBJ1-4, with no clear D. The CDR3 totals 16 residues. Germline assignment: CDR1 MDHEN and CDR2 SYDVKM. Trimming removed 8 bases at V and 1 base at J, with 17 bases between.

This chain uses TRBV30 with TRBJ1-5; TRBD1 is a possible D gene (5 bases). Trimming took 2 bases from V and 3 from J, leaving 11 bases between them. Germline CDR1 is GTSNPN and CDR2 is SVGIG (reference sequence). This CDR3 comprises 14 residues. The CDR3 DNA sequence: TGTGCCTGGAGTTCGGGACCTAACAATCAGCCCCAGCATTTT. This translates into CAWSSGPNNQPQHF.

The chain is built from TRBV14 and TRBJ2-1; TRBD2 aligns across 8 bases. Germline assignment: CDR1 SGHDN and CDR2 FVKESK. The V gene end was trimmed by 1 base and the J gene end by 6 bases; junction bases not matched to a gene: 2. This CDR3 spans 14 amino acids. The CDR3 region is CASSQVGLANEQFF. The CDR3 DNA follows: TGTGCCAGCAGCCAAGTAGGACTAGCCAATGAGCAGTTCTTC.

V usage is TRBV3-1 and J usage is TRBJ1-1, with D perhaps matching TRBD1 (5 bases). In germline, CDR1 is LGHDT, CDR2 YNNKEL (reference sequence). The V end was cut by 2 bases, the J end by 10 bases, with 11 bases between. The CDR3 runs 12 residues. The CDR3 nucleotides read TGTGCCAGCAGCCAAAGGAAGGGACCAGCTTTCTTT. This sequence encodes CASSQRKGPAFF.